This T cell receptor beta chain derives from a study of T cell repertoires in cytomegalovirus infection. This clonotype showed up just a few times. The antigen remains undetermined. TCRdb called the reads again in MiXCR, with one record for every CDR3 protein. The table records 40,000 to 55,000 distinct CDR3 sequences, roughly 22% of them present only once. V trimming: 2 bases; J trimming: 0 bases; junction bases outside the gene matches: 8. The CDR3 length is 17 residues. Germline V gene sequence: CDR1 SEHNR, CDR2 FQNEAQ (reference sequence). Material: CD8+ T cells from cultured PBMCs, obtained from culture after CMV antigen stimulation. V usage is TRBV7-9 and J usage is TRBJ2-3, with 7 nucleotides matching TRBD2. This receptor was identified in a human donor in good health (CMV status not recorded). Some clones in this sample may be carry-over from other donors' samples. The DNA of the CDR3 is TGTGCCAGCAGCTTACCTCTCGGGCGGGAGAGCACAGATACGCAGTATTTT. This codes for CASSLPLGRESTDTQYF.